This T cell receptor beta chain was identified during a study of cytomegalovirus exposure and HLA in healthy donors. The table lists this clone with a few counts. Its antigen is unidentified. The CDR3 covers 13 residues. Germline V lookup: CDR1 MNHEY, CDR2 SVGAGI. Trimming removed 6 bases at V and 5 bases at J, with 14 bases between. General study findings and limits: Overall, approximately 180 TCR beta chains were annotated as cytomegalovirus-associated.

Data came from immunoSEQ multiplex PCR; TCRdb stores just in-frame clones and leaves some out. Among about 160,000 clones listed, around 82% were seen once. Sample: PBMCs. This receptor was identified in a man between 25 and 39 years old in good health and CMV-seropositive. This sequence joins TRBV6-5 and TRBJ2-7, with D possibly being TRBD1 (7 bases). The CDR3 DNA reads as TGTGCCAGCAGCACAGGGGAGGCCAACGAGCAGTACTTC. It specifies CASSTGEANEQYF.